What follows are 25 T cell receptor beta chains derived from one specimen sequenced in a study of T cell responses to AZD1222 COVID-19 vaccine (dated by TCRdb to about 2021). Library preparation was by the immunoSEQ multiplex PCR assay. The clones in this table, taken by TCRdb from immuneACCESS, are in-frame only. Not every clone is retained; where verified, under half of the shortfall comes from an unresolved V gene, and the cause of the rest is unknown. The sample records around 81,000 clones, around four fifths of which are singletons. The ten largest clones take up approximately 2.9% of the sample. This specimen's time point label, per the study, means: baseline before first vaccination. The sample consisted of peripheral blood, taken on day 0 of AZD1222 vaccination. The receptors here all came from an adult in good health.

V usage is TRBV7-2 and J usage is TRBJ2-3; D is possibly TRBD1 (7 bases). This CDR3 has 15 residues. CDR1 is SGHTA and CDR2 is FQGNSA in the germline V gene. V shed 4 bases and J shed 1 base, with 12 bases lying between them. CDR3 sequence (DNA): TGTGCCAGCAGCTCCTCAGGGGGGCGCACAGATACGCAGTATTTT. This sequence encodes CASSSSGGRTDTQYF.

The V call is TRBV2, the J call TRBJ2-2; D unresolved. Deletions cut 6 bases from V and 5 bases from J, with 4 bases between. This CDR3 is 11 amino acids long. Germline V gene data show CDR1 as SNHLY and CDR2 as FYNNEI. This chain's CDR3 is CASRDTGELFF. Written as DNA, the CDR3 is TGTGCCAGCAGGGATACCGGGGAGCTGTTTTTT.

The gene calls are TRBV30 and TRBJ2-5, with D possibly being TRBD2 (7 bases). Germline CDR1 is GTSNPN and CDR2 is SVGIG (reference sequence). This CDR3 spans 14 amino acids. Trimming stripped 8 bases from V and 4 bases from J, with 20 bases between. Written as DNA, the CDR3 is TGTGCCCCGGTGGAAGGGGGGGCCGGAGAGACCCAGTACTTC. Translating gives CAPVEGGAGETQYF.

This clone has only one observation. The chain has TRBV18 and TRBJ2-7; the D gene is possibly TRBD2 (5 bases). Germline V gene lookup returns CDR1 KGHSH and CDR2 LQKENI. V shed 4 bases and J shed 2 bases, with 12 bases lying between them. The CDR3 length is 14 residues. CDR3 coding DNA: TGTGCCAGCTCACAGCGGCAGGACCCCTACGAGCAGTACTTC. It encodes CASSQRQDPYEQYF.

This clone was seen more than once but under ten times. The rearrangement joins TRBV7-9 to TRBJ2-4, with a weak D call TRBD1 (6 bases). The CDR3 is 13 amino acids. V was shortened by 4 bases and J by 6 bases, with 10 bases between the two germline ends. Germline loops: CDR1 SEHNR, CDR2 FQNEAQ (reference sequence). CDR3 loop: CASSSRDTNIQYF. The CDR3 DNA reads TGTGCCAGCAGCTCAAGGGACACAAACATTCAGTACTTC.

The rearrangement joins TRBV4-1 to TRBJ2-1; the D gene is possibly TRBD2 (6 bases). Trimming removed 0 bases at V and 6 bases at J, with 18 bases between. The CDR3 covers 17 residues. Germline-derived CDR1 and CDR2 are MGHRA and YSYEKL. CDR3 in DNA: TGCGCCAGCAGCCAAGATGAAGGAGGGGCCGCGGGCAATGAGCAGTTCTTC. It encodes CASSQDEGGAAGNEQFF.

This chain uses TRBV7-2 with TRBJ2-7; D is unresolved. Germline loops: CDR1 SGHTA, CDR2 FQGNSA. This CDR3 region has 14 residues. Trimming shortened V by 1 base and J by 1 base, and 8 bases separated the two germline ends. CDR3 coding DNA: TGTGCCAGCAGCTTAGACTACAATTCCTACGAGCAGTACTTC. This gives the protein CASSLDYNSYEQYF. The whole variable domain, remainder taken from reference TRBV7-2 and TRBJ2-7, is GAGVSQSPSNKVTEKGKDVELRCDPISGHTALYWYRQSLGQGLEFLIYFQGNSAPDKSGLPSDRFSAERTGGSVSTLTIQRTQQEDSAVYLCASSLDYNSYEQYFGPGTRLTVT.

V and J are TRBV2 and TRBJ1-3, with D maybe TRBD1 (5 bases). This CDR3 is built from 14 residues. CDR1 and CDR2 (germline): SNHLY, FYNNEI. V dropped 7 bases and J dropped 4 bases, with 14 bases sitting between them. The CDR3 nucleotides are TGTGCCAGCAAACTCGGGCAGGGCGGAAACACCATATATTTT. This gives the protein CASKLGQGGNTIYF.

J is TRBJ2-1 and V is TRBV10-2, with 10 bases that match TRBD2. Germline assignment: CDR1 WSHSY and CDR2 SAAADI. V shed 0 bases, J shed 1 base, and the junction held 3 bases outside the gene matches. CDR3 size: 17 residues. CDR3 sequence reads: CASSESGTSESYNEQFF. The CDR3 DNA sequence: TGCGCCAGCAGTGAGTCGGGGACTAGCGAGTCCTACAATGAGCAGTTCTTC.

This rearrangement joins TRBV7-3 to TRBJ1-2; no firm D call. The V end lost 1 base, the J end lost 8 bases, and 11 bases lay between the germline ends. The CDR3 has 13 residues. The germline gives CDR1 SGHTA, CDR2 FQGTGA. The DNA of the CDR3 is TGTGCCAGCAGCTTAAATCCCCGCGGAGGCTACACCTTC. This translates into CASSLNPRGGYTF.

The gene calls are TRBV3-1 (or the pseudogene TRBV3-2) and TRBJ2-3; no definite D call. The CDR3 contains 14 residues. Germline V gene sequence: CDR1 LGHDT, CDR2 YNNKEL (reference sequence). V lost 2 bases and J 6 bases, leaving 12 bases between the germline ends. The CDR3 spells CASSQYEVQDTQYF. The CDR3 DNA is TGTGCCAGCAGCCAATACGAGGTCCAGGATACGCAGTATTTT.

The gene calls are TRBV5-1 and TRBJ2-3; no clear D gene. Trimming stripped 0 bases from V and 4 bases from J, with 3 bases between. Germline CDR1 and CDR2: SGHRS and YFSETQ. The CDR3 extends over 12 amino acids. The CDR3 protein is CASSLEADTQYF. The CDR3 DNA is TGCGCCAGCAGCTTGGAGGCAGATACGCAGTATTTT.

V and J are TRBV7-9 and TRBJ1-1; D is unresolved. CDR1 is SEHNR and CDR2 is FQNEAQ in the germline V gene (reference sequence). This CDR3 is 15 amino acids long. V was trimmed by 3 bases and J by 1 base, leaving 12 bases between them. CDR3 bases: TGTGCCAGCAGCTTTGGATCCCGGGGGAACACTGAAGCTTTCTTT. Translating it yields CASSFGSRGNTEAFF.

This chain uses TRBV9 with TRBJ1-4; 9 bases are shared with TRBD1. The germline gives CDR1 SGDLS, CDR2 YYNGEE. This CDR3 is 14 amino acids long. With 4 bases clipped from V and 7 bases from J, the junction kept 5 bases outside the gene matches. CDR3 sequence reads: CASSSGQGSEKLFF. Here the CDR3 DNA reads TGTGCCAGCAGCTCCGGACAGGGGAGTGAAAAACTGTTTTTT.

The rearrangement joins TRBV12-3 or TRBV12-4 to TRBJ1-2, with TRBD1 matching over 8 bases. The CDR3 contains 12 residues. V lost 8 bases and J lost 2; bases outside the gene matches: 1. CDR3 amino acids: CASGQGNYGYTF. Here the CDR3 DNA reads TGTGCCAGCGGACAGGGCAACTATGGCTACACCTTC.

This rearrangement joins TRBV12-3 or TRBV12-4 to TRBJ1-5, with D possibly TRBD1 on 6 matching bases. V was trimmed by 3 bases and J by 5 bases, leaving 8 bases between them. This CDR3 region has 13 residues. CDR3 in DNA: TGTGCCAGCAGTTTGGACAGAGATCAGCCCCAGCATTTT. Its translation: CASSLDRDQPQHF.

The chain joins TRBV15 to TRBJ1-4, with D maybe TRBD1 (5 bases). Trimming took 0 bases from V and 8 from J, leaving 13 bases between them. Per germline, CDR1 LNHNV and CDR2 YYDKDF (reference sequence). This CDR3 has 15 residues. The CDR3 coding sequence is TGTGCCACCAGCAGAGATCCCGACAGTCTCGAAAAACTGTTTTTT. It is translated as CATSRDPDSLEKLFF. The whole variable domain, filled in from reference TRBV15 and TRBJ1-4, reads DAMVIQNPRYQVTQFGKPVTLSCSQTLNHNVMYWYQQKSSQAPKLLFHYYDKDFNNEADTPDNFQSRRPNTSFCFLDIRSPGLGDTAMYLCATSRDPDSLEKLFFGSGTQLSVL.

The gene calls are TRBV19 and TRBJ2-7, with TRBD2 matching 11 bases. Per germline, CDR1 LNHDA and CDR2 SQIVND (reference sequence). The CDR3 is 17 residues long. J lost 1 base, V lost 3 bases, and 8 bases had no gene match. Here the CDR3 DNA reads TGTGCCAGTAGTATGAGAGGAGGACTAGCGGGTTCCTACGAGCAGTACTTC. Protein: CASSMRGGLAGSYEQYF.

The rearrangement joins TRBV7-2 to TRBJ1-3; 7 nucleotides align to TRBD1. CDR1 and CDR2 (germline): SGHTA, FQGNSA. V shed 1 base, J shed 2 bases, and the junction held 2 bases outside the gene matches. This CDR3 comprises 15 residues. The CDR3 here is CASSLDRGAGNTIYF. The CDR3, as DNA: TGTGCCAGCAGCTTAGACAGGGGTGCTGGAAACACCATATATTTT. The whole variable domain, filled in from reference TRBV7-2 and TRBJ1-3, reads GAGVSQSPSNKVTEKGKDVELRCDPISGHTALYWYRQSLGQGLEFLIYFQGNSAPDKSGLPSDRFSAERTGGSVSTLTIQRTQQEDSAVYLCASSLDRGAGNTIYFGEGSWLTVV.

The chain uses TRBV11-2 and TRBJ2-7, with TRBD1 as a possible D gene (6 bases). Germline V lookup: CDR1 SGHAT, CDR2 FQNNGV. The V and J ends lost 1 base and 2 bases respectively, with 12 bases between them. The CDR3 is made up of 15 amino acids. The CDR3 region is CASSLGGGLAYEQYF. The CDR3 bases are TGTGCCAGCAGCTTAGGAGGGGGTTTGGCCTACGAGCAGTACTTC. Drawing the rest from reference TRBV11-2 and TRBJ2-7, the complete variable domain is EAGVAQSPRYKIIEKRQSVAFWCNPISGHATLYWYQQILGQGPKLLIQFQNNGVVDDSQLPKDRFSAERLKGVDSTLKIQPAKLEDSAVYLCASSLGGGLAYEQYFGPGTRLTVT.

This chain connects TRBV18 to TRBJ2-3; no reliable D call. Germline CDR1 and CDR2: KGHSH and LQKENI. The CDR3 is 17 residues long. Trimming stripped 3 bases from V and 4 bases from J, with 20 bases between. As DNA, the CDR3 is TGTGCCAGCTCACCTCTCAGGTCAGGCGATGCGGCAGATACGCAGTATTTT. The encoded protein is CASSPLRSGDAADTQYF.

V is TRBV7-9 and J is TRBJ2-5; tentative D call: TRBD1 (6 bases). Looked up from germline, CDR1 is SEHNR and CDR2 is FQNEAQ (reference sequence). Trimming shortened V by 0 bases and J by 4 bases, and 6 bases separated the two germline ends. The CDR3 is made up of 13 amino acids. Here the CDR3 DNA reads TGTGCCAGCAGCTTAGCAGGGGGAGAGACCCAGTACTTC. This codes for CASSLAGGETQYF. Full variable domain (rest looked up from reference TRBV7-9 and TRBJ2-5): DTGVSQNPRHKITKRGQNVTFRCDPISEHNRLYWYRQTLGQGPEFLTYFQNEAQLEKSRLLSDRFSAERPKGSFSTLEIQRTEQGDSAMYLCASSLAGGETQYFGPGTRLLVL.

The V call is TRBV9, the J call TRBJ2-2; perhaps TRBD1 as D (5 bases). Per germline, CDR1 SGDLS and CDR2 YYNGEE. The CDR3 spans 15 residues. V lost 4 bases to trimming and J lost 8 bases, with 18 bases between them. The CDR3, as DNA: TGTGCCAGCAGCCAGGGCCCCGCGACGCCGGGGGAGCTGTTTTTT. Amino acids: CASSQGPATPGELFF.

J is TRBJ1-4 and V is TRBV7-3, with D hard to call. Germline CDR1 and CDR2: SGHTA and FQGTGA. V was shortened by 1 base and J by 8 bases, with 20 bases between the two germline ends. CDR3 length: 17 residues. The CDR3 nucleotides read TGTGCCAGCAGCTTAAAGCAGCGCGTCGAGGCCGGGGAAAAACTGTTTTTT. Its protein is CASSLKQRVEAGEKLFF.

This clone was picked up a small number of times. J is TRBJ2-7 and V is TRBV29-1; TRBD2 might be the D (6 bases). This CDR3 is 13 amino acids long. Germline V lookup: CDR1 SQVTM, CDR2 ANQGSEA. The germline V and J ends were trimmed by 5 bases and 9 bases, with 20 bases remaining between them. The CDR3 loop is CSVRGGNLLGQYF. CDR3 DNA: TGCAGCGTTCGAGGAGGGAACCTCTTAGGGCAGTACTTC.